The 17 T cell receptor beta chains presented below share a single source sample, sequenced in a study of shared clonotypes between healthy human individuals. TCRdb's copy holds only in-frame clones and misses some; the assay was immunoSEQ multiplex PCR. In the table there are some 470,000 clones, 76% of which are singletons. Sequencing input: PBMCs. These receptors were obtained from a woman between 40 and 55 years old in good health. Some clones in this sample may be carry-over from other donors' samples.

This clone was observed a handful of times. The V gene is TRBV29-1, the J gene TRBJ2-7, with D perhaps TRBD1 (6 bases). This CDR3 spans 12 amino acids. Germline V gives CDR1 SQVTM, CDR2 ANQGSEA. The CDR3 loop is CAGALSSYEQYF. DNA for the CDR3: TGCGCAGGGGCCCTGAGCTCCTACGAGCAGTACTTC.

The chain recombines TRBV9 with TRBJ2-5; no firm D call. CDR1 is SGDLS, CDR2 YYNGEE, per germline. The CDR3 contains 14 residues. V lost 0 bases and J 0 bases, leaving 6 bases between the germline ends. The CDR3, as DNA: TGTGCCAGCAGCGTAGGTAGTAACCAAGAGACCCAGTACTTC. Its translation: CASSVGSNQETQYF.

V gene TRBV15 combines with J gene TRBJ2-5; 13 bases match TRBD2. The closer fit of TRBJ2-7 to the DNA end suggests the J call may be wrong. Germline V CDR1 and CDR2: LNHNV, YYDKDF (reference sequence). This CDR3 region has 17 residues. The CDR3 spells CATSSTPGLAGINEQYF. For the CDR3, the DNA is TGTGCCACCAGCAGTACTCCGGGACTAGCGGGAATCAACGAGCAGTACTTC.

The chain combines TRBV5-4 with TRBJ2-3, with D tentatively TRBD2 (6 bases). Germline loops: CDR1 SGHNT, CDR2 YYREEE (reference sequence). The CDR3 runs 16 residues. Trimming shortened V by 5 bases and J by 6 bases, and 22 bases separated the two germline ends. The CDR3 loop reads CASRSGLAASGDTQYF. As DNA, the CDR3 is TGTGCCAGCAGGTCAGGGTTAGCGGCAAGTGGGGATACGCAGTATTTT.

The chain combines TRBV4-1 with TRBJ1-2, with TRBD1 as a possible D gene (6 bases). The CDR3 is 15 amino acids. Germline V lookup: CDR1 MGHRA, CDR2 YSYEKL. V was cut by 2 bases and J by 0 bases, with 10 bases left in between. The CDR3 sequence is CASSQPRGPNYGYTF. Written as DNA, the CDR3 is TGCGCCAGCAGCCAACCCCGGGGGCCTAACTATGGCTACACCTTC.

This clone was observed once. The chain is built from TRBV5-1 and TRBJ2-2, with 11 positions matching TRBD2. The CDR3 runs 15 residues. The germline V gene encodes CDR1 SGHRS and CDR2 YFSETQ. J gave up 3 bases and V 5 bases, and 3 bases lay outside the gene matches. The CDR3 region is CASRLAGDYTGELFF. CDR3 in DNA: TGCGCCAGCAGACTAGCGGGAGATTACACCGGGGAGCTGTTTTTT. The full variable domain, with the rest looked up from reference TRBV5-1 and TRBJ2-2, is KAGVTQTPRYLIKTRGQQVTLSCSPISGHRSVSWYQQTPGQGLQFLFEYFSETQRNKGNFPGRFSGRQFSNSRSEMNVSTLELGDSALYLCASRLAGDYTGELFFGEGSRLTVL.

This clone was seen a few times. The V and J genes are TRBV7-2 and TRBJ1-2; 7 bases are a match to TRBD1. Germline lookup yields CDR1 SGHTA and CDR2 FQGNSA. The CDR3 is 15 residues long. V trimming: 1 base; J trimming: 3 bases; junction bases outside the gene matches: 5. The CDR3 reads CASSLVDRLYYGYTF. For the CDR3, the DNA is TGTGCCAGCAGCTTAGTGGACAGGCTTTACTATGGCTACACCTTC.

The chain couples TRBV10-3 to TRBJ1-2; 9 positions match TRBD1. The trim removed 0 bases at V and 7 bases at J, leaving 12 bases unmatched. Germline lookup yields CDR1 ENHRY and CDR2 SYGVKD. This CDR3 contains 17 residues. The CDR3 protein is CAISESSGTGSHGGYTF. The CDR3, as DNA: TGTGCCATCAGTGAGTCGTCCGGGACAGGGTCCCACGGTGGCTACACCTTC.

There are a few counts of this clone. The V gene is TRBV7-9, the J gene TRBJ2-7; TRBD1 or TRBD2 may be the D gene (5 bases each). Germline CDR1 and CDR2: SEHNR and FQNEAQ (reference sequence). With 8 bases removed from V and 1 base from J, the gap between germline ends came to 12 bases. This CDR3 is 13 amino acids long. CDR3 sequence (DNA): TGTGCCAGCTCCGGGACCCATTCCTACGAGCAGTACTTC. Translated, it gives CASSGTHSYEQYF.

This clone came up a few times. The chain uses TRBV11-2 and TRBJ1-5; D not certain. The germline V gene encodes CDR1 SGHAT and CDR2 FQNNGV. V lost 5 bases and J 4 bases, leaving 9 bases between the germline ends. The CDR3 runs 13 residues. The CDR3 here is CASSPGQNQPQHF. The CDR3 bases are TGTGCCAGCAGCCCTGGGCAGAATCAGCCCCAGCATTTT.

The chain links TRBV28 to TRBJ2-5; D is undetermined. The last part of the DNA fits TRBJ2-7 better; the J call may be wrong. There are 14 residues in the CDR3. Looked up from germline, CDR1 is MDHEN and CDR2 is SYDVKM. CDR3 bases: TGTGCCAGCACCCCCTTGGGCGCTTCCTACGAGCAGTACTTC. This sequence encodes CASTPLGASYEQYF.

This clone came up once. Given a far larger clone just one base away, this is likely a sequencing read error. This chain links TRBV9 with TRBJ2-3; D is uncertain. The CDR3 is 15 residues long. Trimming left V 3 bases short and J 3 bases short, with 14 bases between. Per the germline V gene, CDR1 is SGDLS and CDR2 is YYNGEE. The CDR3 protein is CASSALEDPTDTQYF. The DNA of the CDR3 is TGTGCCAGCAGCGCGTTAGAGGACCCGACAGATACGCAGTATTTT.

This clone occurred many times. The J gene is TRBJ2-1, the V gene TRBV6-4, with D unclear. The V end was cut by 3 bases, the J end by 8 bases, with 20 bases between. The CDR3 totals 16 residues. Germline CDR1 and CDR2: MRHNA and SNTAGT. CDR3 residues: CASSDQSGQEVDEQFF. The CDR3 DNA reads as TGTGCCAGCAGTGATCAGTCTGGGCAAGAAGTCGATGAGCAGTTCTTC.

The gene calls are TRBV4-3 and TRBJ2-3; D is undetermined. Trimming cost V 2 bases and J 0 bases, with 9 bases left between them. CDR1 is LGHNA, CDR2 YSLEER, per germline. This CDR3 is 15 amino acids long. CDR3 region: CASSQTRTSTDTQYF. The CDR3 nucleotides read TGCGCCAGCAGCCAAACAAGAACTAGCACAGATACGCAGTATTTT.

The chain combines TRBV5-1 with TRBJ1-5, with TRBD1 matching 7 bases. This CDR3 is 15 amino acids long. V lost 4 bases, J lost 3 bases, and 7 bases stayed unmatched. Germline V gives CDR1 SGHRS, CDR2 YFSETQ. The CDR3, as DNA: TGCGCCAGCAGCCCCTGGGACAGTTCCAATCAGCCCCAGCATTTT. It translates to CASSPWDSSNQPQHF.

This clone was seen only a few times. The chain is built from TRBV29-1 and TRBJ2-1; D call uncertain. In germline, CDR1 is SQVTM, CDR2 ANQGSEA. Trimming removed 2 bases at V and 4 bases at J, with 3 bases between. The length of the CDR3 is 11 residues. CDR3 bases: TGCAGCGTTGAACTATACAATGAGCAGTTCTTC. It translates to CSVELYNEQFF.

This clone was seen only once. The V gene is TRBV4-3, the J gene TRBJ2-7; possible D gene TRBD2, 6 bases. The CDR3 spans 15 residues. CDR1 is LGHNA and CDR2 is YSLEER in the germline V gene. Deletions cut 1 base from V and 2 bases from J, with 12 bases between. CDR3: CASSQGSSAAYEQYF. CDR3 nucleotide sequence: TGCGCCAGCAGCCAAGGGTCTAGCGCGGCCTACGAGCAGTACTTC.